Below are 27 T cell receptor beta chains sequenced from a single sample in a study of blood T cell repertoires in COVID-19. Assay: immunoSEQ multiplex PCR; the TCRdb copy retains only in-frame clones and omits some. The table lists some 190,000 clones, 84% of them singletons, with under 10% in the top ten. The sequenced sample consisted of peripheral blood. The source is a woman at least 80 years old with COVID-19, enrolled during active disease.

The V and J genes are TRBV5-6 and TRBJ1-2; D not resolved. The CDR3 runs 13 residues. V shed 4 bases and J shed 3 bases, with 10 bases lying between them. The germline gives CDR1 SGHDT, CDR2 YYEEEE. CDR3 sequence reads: CASSPARHYGYTF. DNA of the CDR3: TGTGCCAGCAGCCCCGCCAGGCACTATGGCTACACCTTC.

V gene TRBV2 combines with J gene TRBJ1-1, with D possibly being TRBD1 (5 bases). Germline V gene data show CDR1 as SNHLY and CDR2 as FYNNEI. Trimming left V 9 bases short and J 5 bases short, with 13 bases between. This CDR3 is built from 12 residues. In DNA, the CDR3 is TGTGCCAGAGTTGGACAAGGAACTGAAGCTTTCTTT. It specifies CARVGQGTEAFF.

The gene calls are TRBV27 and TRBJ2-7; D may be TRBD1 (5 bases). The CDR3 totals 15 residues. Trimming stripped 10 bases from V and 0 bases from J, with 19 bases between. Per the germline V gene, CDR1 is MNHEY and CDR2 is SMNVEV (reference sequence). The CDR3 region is CATSKAHRYSYEQYF. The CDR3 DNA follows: TGTGCCACCTCCAAGGCCCACAGGTACTCCTACGAGCAGTACTTC.

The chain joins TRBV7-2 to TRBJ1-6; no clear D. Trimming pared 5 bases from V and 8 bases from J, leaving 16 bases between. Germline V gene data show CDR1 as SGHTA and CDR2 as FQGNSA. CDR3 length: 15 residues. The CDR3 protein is CASSPQFGGHSPLHF. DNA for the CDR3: TGTGCCAGCAGCCCCCAGTTCGGCGGGCATTCACCCCTCCACTTT.

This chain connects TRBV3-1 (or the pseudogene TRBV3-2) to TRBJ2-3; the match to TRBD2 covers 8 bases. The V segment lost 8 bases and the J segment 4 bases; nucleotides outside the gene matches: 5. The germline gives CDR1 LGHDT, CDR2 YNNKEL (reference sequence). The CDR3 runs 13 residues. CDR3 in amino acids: CASWAGGPDTQYF. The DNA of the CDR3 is TGTGCCAGCTGGGCGGGAGGACCAGATACGCAGTATTTT.

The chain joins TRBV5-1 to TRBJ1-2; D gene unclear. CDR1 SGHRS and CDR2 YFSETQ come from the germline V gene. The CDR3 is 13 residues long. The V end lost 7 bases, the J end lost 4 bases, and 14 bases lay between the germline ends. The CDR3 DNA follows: TGCGCCAGCCGATCGGCAGCGAGCTATGGCTACACCTTC. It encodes CASRSAASYGYTF.

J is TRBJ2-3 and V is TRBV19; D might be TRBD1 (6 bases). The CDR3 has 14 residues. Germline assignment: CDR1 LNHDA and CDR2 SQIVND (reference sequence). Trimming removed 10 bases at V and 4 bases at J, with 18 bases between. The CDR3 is CATRWQGIADTQYF. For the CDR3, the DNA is TGTGCCACCAGGTGGCAGGGGATAGCAGATACGCAGTATTTT.

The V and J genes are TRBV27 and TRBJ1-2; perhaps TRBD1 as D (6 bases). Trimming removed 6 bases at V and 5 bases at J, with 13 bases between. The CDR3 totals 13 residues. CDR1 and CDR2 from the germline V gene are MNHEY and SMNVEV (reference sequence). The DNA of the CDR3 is TGTGCCAGCAGGATAACAGGGTCTTATGGCTACACCTTC. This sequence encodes CASRITGSYGYTF.

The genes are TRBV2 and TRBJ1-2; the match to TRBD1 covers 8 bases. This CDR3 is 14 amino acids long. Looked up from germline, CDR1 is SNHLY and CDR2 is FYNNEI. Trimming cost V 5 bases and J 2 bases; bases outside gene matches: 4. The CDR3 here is CASSRTGPNYGYTF. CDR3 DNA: TGTGCCAGCAGTAGGACAGGGCCGAACTATGGCTACACCTTC.

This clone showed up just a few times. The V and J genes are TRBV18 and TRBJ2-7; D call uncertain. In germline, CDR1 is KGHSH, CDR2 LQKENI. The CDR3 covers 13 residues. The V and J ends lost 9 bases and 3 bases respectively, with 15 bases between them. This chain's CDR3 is CASQRYGDYEQYF. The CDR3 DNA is TGTGCCAGTCAACGATACGGTGACTACGAGCAGTACTTC.

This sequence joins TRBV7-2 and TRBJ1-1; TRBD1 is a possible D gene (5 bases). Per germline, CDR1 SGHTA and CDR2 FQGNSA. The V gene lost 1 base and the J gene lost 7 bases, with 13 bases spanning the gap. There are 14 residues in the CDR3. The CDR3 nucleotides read TGTGCCAGCAGCTTAGAAGCACAGGAGATTGAAGCTTTCTTT. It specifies CASSLEAQEIEAFF.

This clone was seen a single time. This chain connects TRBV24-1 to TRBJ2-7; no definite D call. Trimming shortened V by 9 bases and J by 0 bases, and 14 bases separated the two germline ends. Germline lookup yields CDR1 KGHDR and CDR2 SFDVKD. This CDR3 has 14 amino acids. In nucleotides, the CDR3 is TGTGCCACCTCCCCGGCCGGAGCCTCCTACGAGCAGTACTTC. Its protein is CATSPAGASYEQYF.

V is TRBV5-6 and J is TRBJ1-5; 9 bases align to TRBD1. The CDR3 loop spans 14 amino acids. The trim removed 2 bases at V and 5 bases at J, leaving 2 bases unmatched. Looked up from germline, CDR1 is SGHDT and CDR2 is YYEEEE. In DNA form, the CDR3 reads TGTGCCAGCAGCTTTCGACAGGGGGATCAGCCCCAGCATTTT. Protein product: CASSFRQGDQPQHF.

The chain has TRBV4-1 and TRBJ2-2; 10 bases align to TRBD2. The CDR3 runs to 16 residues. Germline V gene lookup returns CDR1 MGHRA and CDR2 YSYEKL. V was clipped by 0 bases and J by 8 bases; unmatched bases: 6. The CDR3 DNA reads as TGCGCCAGCAGCCAAGAAGGGGCTAGCGGGAGAGGGGAGCTGTTTTTT. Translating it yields CASSQEGASGRGELFF.

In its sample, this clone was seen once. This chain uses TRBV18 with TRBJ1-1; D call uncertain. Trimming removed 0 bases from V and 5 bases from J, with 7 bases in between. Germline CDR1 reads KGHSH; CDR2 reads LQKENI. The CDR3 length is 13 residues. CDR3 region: CASSPPGRTEAFF. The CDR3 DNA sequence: TGTGCCAGCTCACCACCAGGGAGGACTGAAGCTTTCTTT.

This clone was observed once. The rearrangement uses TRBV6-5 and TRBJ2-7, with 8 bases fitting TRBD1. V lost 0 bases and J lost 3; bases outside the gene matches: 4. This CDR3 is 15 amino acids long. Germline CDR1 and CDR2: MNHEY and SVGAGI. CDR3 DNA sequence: TGTGCCAGCAGTTACTCGAGTGACAGGGGCTACGAGCAGTACTTC. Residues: CASSYSSDRGYEQYF.

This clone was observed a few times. The CDR3 DNA is TGTGCCAGCGTAGCCAGGGTCGGTCAGCCCCAGCATTTT. It codes for CASVARVGQPQHF. The V call is TRBV28, the J call TRBJ1-5, with D maybe TRBD1 (5 bases). Per the germline V gene, CDR1 is MDHEN and CDR2 is SYDVKM. V was clipped by 8 bases and J by 6 bases, with 14 bases between them. This CDR3 contains 13 residues.

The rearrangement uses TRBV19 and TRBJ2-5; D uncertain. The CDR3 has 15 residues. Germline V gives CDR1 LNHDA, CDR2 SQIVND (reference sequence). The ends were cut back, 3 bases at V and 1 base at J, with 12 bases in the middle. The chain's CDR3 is CASSIAPGPQETQYF. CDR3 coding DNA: TGTGCCAGTAGTATCGCGCCAGGCCCCCAAGAGACCCAGTACTTC.

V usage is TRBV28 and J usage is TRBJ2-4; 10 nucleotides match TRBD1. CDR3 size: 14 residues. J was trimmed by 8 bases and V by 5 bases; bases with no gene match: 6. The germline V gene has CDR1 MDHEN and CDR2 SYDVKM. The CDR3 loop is CASSPRGTGDIQYF. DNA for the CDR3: TGTGCCAGCAGTCCTAGGGGGACAGGGGACATTCAGTACTTC.

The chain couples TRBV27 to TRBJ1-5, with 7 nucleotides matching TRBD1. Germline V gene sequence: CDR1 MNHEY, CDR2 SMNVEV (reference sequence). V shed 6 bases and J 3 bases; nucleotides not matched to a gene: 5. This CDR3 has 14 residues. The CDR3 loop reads CASSSDRDNQPQHF. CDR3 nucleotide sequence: TGTGCCAGCAGCTCCGACAGGGACAATCAGCCCCAGCATTTT.

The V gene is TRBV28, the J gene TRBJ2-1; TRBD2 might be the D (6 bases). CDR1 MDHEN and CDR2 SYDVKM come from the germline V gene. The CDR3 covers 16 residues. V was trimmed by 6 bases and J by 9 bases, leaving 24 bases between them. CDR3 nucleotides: TGTGCCAGCAGCCCCATAGGTCAGTCTTGGAGGGGTGAGCAGTTCTTC. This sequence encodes CASSPIGQSWRGEQFF.

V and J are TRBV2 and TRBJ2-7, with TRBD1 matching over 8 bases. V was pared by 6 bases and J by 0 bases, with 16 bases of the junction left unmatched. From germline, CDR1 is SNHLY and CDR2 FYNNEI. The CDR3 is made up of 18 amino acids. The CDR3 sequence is CASSTKRGQEASSYEQYF. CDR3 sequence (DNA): TGTGCCAGCAGCACAAAACGGGGACAGGAGGCGAGCTCCTACGAGCAGTACTTC. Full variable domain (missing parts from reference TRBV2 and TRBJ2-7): EPEVTQTPSHQVTQMGQEVILRCVPISNHLYFYWYRQILGQKVEFLVSFYNNEISEKSEIFDDQFSVERPDGSNFTLKIRSTKLEDSAMYFCASSTKRGQEASSYEQYFGPGTRLTVT.

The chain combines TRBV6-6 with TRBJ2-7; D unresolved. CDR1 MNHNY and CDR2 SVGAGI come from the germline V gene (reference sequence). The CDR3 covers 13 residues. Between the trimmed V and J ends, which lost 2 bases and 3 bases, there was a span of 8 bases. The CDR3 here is CASSYPAGYEQYF. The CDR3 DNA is TGTGCCAGCAGTTACCCAGCAGGCTACGAGCAGTACTTC.

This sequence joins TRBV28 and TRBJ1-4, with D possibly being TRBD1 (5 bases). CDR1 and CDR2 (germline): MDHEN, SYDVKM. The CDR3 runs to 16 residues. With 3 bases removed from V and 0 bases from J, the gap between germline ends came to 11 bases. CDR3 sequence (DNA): TGTGCCAGCAGTTTCGACCTAGGGGCAACTAATGAAAAACTGTTTTTT. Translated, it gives CASSFDLGATNEKLFF.

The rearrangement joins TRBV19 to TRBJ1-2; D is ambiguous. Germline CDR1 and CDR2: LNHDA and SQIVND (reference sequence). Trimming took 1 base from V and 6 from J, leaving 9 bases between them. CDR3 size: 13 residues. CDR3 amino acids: CASSIGEGDGYTF. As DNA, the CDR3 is TGTGCCAGTAGTATAGGTGAGGGAGATGGCTACACCTTC.

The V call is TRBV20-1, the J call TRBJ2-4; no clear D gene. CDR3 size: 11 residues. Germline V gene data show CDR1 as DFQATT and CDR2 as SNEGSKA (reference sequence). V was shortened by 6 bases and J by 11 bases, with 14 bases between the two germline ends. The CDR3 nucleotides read TGCAGTGCCGAGCGCCCCCCTTTTCAGTACTTC. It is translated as CSAERPPFQYF.

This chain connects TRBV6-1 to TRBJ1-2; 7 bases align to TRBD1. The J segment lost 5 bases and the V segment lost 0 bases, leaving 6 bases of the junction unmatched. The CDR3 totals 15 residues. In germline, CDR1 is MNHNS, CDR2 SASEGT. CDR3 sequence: CASSEARTGIYGYTF. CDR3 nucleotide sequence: TGTGCCAGCAGTGAAGCAAGGACAGGCATTTATGGCTACACCTTC.